Listed here are 16 T cell receptor beta chains from one sample, sequenced in a study of shared clonotypes between healthy human individuals. Clones were read by immunoSEQ multiplex PCR, and TCRdb kept only the in-frame ones, dropping some. Among roughly 500,000 clones listed, approximately 80% were seen once. The source material was PBMCs. The source of these receptors is a woman aged 40 to 50 in good health. Some clones in this sample may be carry-over from other donors' samples.

Comments on this clone: Since a far larger clone is one base different, this is likely a read error. The CDR3 protein is CASGSVTGYNEQFF. CDR3 DNA: TGCGCCAGCGGCTCTGTGACAGGCTACAATGAGCAGTTCTTC. The gene calls are TRBV4-1 and TRBJ2-1, with D perhaps matching TRBD1 (6 bases). V was shortened by 8 bases and J by 3 bases, with 14 bases between the two germline ends. CDR3 length: 14 amino acids. Germline CDR1 reads MGHRA; CDR2 reads YSYEKL.

This chain uses TRBV10-2 with TRBJ1-1; TRBD1 might be the D (5 bases). V lost 2 bases to trimming and J lost 5 bases, with 15 bases between them. The CDR3 is 15 amino acids. CDR1 and CDR2 from the germline V gene are WSHSY and SAAADI. For the CDR3, the DNA is TGCGCCAGCAGTGAGGGGGCAGGGCTGGGAACTGAAGCTTTCTTT. Amino acid sequence: CASSEGAGLGTEAFF.

Only one count was recorded for this clone. The chain couples TRBV29-1 to TRBJ2-7; a possible D gene is TRBD1 (7 bases). The V end lost 4 bases, the J end lost 6 bases, and 16 bases lay between the germline ends. Germline CDR1 reads SQVTM; CDR2 reads ANQGSEA. The CDR3 is 13 amino acids. The CDR3 DNA sequence: TGCAGCGTTGGATGGACAGGAGGGGCCGAGCAGTACTTC. Translated: CSVGWTGGAEQYF.

The chain employs TRBV10-2 and TRBJ2-7; D unclear. Germline CDR1 WSHSY, CDR2 SAAADI. This CDR3 has 14 residues. V was pared by 1 base and J by 2 bases, with 9 bases between. The CDR3 spells CASSEWQAPYEQYF. DNA for the CDR3: TGCGCCAGCAGTGAGTGGCAGGCCCCCTACGAGCAGTACTTC.

The chain employs TRBV11-2 and TRBJ2-7; D is ambiguous. From germline, CDR1 is SGHAT and CDR2 FQNNGV. The CDR3 consists of 12 residues. The ends were cut back, 3 bases at V and 6 bases at J, with 9 bases in the middle. Here the CDR3 reads CASSFSQFEQYF. In DNA, the CDR3 is TGTGCCAGCAGCTTCTCACAGTTCGAGCAGTACTTC.

This clone has only a few counts. This rearrangement joins TRBV30 to TRBJ1-2; D might be TRBD1 (6 bases). The CDR3 has 14 residues. The germline gives CDR1 GTSNPN, CDR2 SVGIG (reference sequence). Trimming shortened V by 1 base and J by 0 bases, and 9 bases separated the two germline ends. CDR3 amino acids: CAWSGWDTNYGYTF. The CDR3 DNA sequence: TGTGCCTGGAGTGGATGGGACACTAACTATGGCTACACCTTC.

On this clone: The junction does not match germline at one end; this may be a read error. The genes are TRBV5-6 and TRBJ2-7; 8 bases line up with TRBD1. The CDR3 runs 12 residues. CDR1 and CDR2 (germline): SGHDT, YYEEEE. The CDR3 spells CASSFPTGGQCF. CDR3 coding DNA: TGTGCCAGCAGCTTTCCTACAGGGGGGCAGTGCTTC.

The rearrangement joins TRBV6-8 to TRBJ2-1; 7 bases match TRBD2. CDR1 is MNHGY, CDR2 SAAAGT, per germline. The J segment lost 2 bases and the V segment lost 6 bases, leaving 10 bases of the junction unmatched. The CDR3 sequence is 16 residues long. The CDR3, as DNA: TGTGCCAGCAGCTGGCGTACTAGCGACCCCTACAATGAGCAGTTCTTC. This gives the protein CASSWRTSDPYNEQFF.

This clone was picked up one time. This chain joins TRBV7-2 and TRBJ2-7; D is perhaps TRBD1 or TRBD2 (5 bases each). The V and J ends lost 5 bases and 1 base respectively, with 15 bases between them. The length of the CDR3 is 15 residues. The germline V gene has CDR1 SGHTA and CDR2 FQGNSA. The CDR3 loop reads CASSRLGPSSYEQYF. The CDR3 coding sequence is TGTGCCAGCAGCCGTTTGGGACCCTCGTCCTACGAGCAGTACTTC. Full variable domain (missing parts from reference TRBV7-2 and TRBJ2-7): GAGVSQSPSNKVTEKGKDVELRCDPISGHTALYWYRQSLGQGLEFLIYFQGNSAPDKSGLPSDRFSAERTGGSVSTLTIQRTQQEDSAVYLCASSRLGPSSYEQYFGPGTRLTVT.

This clone turned up a few times. The junction departs from germline at one end; a sequencing error may be responsible. The J gene is TRBJ2-1, the V gene TRBV7-7; 7 nucleotides match TRBD1. The CDR3 consists of 13 residues. Germline lookup yields CDR1 SSHAT and CDR2 FNYEAQ (reference sequence). The CDR3 sequence is CASSLGEQGEQFF. The CDR3 nucleotides read TGTGCTAGCAGCTTAGGGGAACAGGGGGAGCAGTTCTTC. Drawing the rest from reference TRBV7-7 and TRBJ2-1, the complete variable domain is GAGVSQSPRYKVTKRGQDVTLRCDPISSHATLYWYQQALGQGPEFLTYFNYEAQPDKSGLPSDRFSAERPEGSISTLTIQRTEQRDSAMYRCASSLGEQGEQFFGPGTRLTVL.

The J gene is TRBJ2-4, the V gene TRBV15, with D tentatively TRBD1 or TRBD2 (5 bases each). Germline V CDR1 and CDR2: LNHNV, YYDKDF (reference sequence). The V end lost 0 bases, the J end lost 6 bases, and 21 bases lay between the germline ends. The CDR3 covers 18 residues. The CDR3 spells CATSRDRGTPRVRNIQYF. CDR3 sequence (DNA): TGTGCCACCAGCAGAGATCGTGGGACCCCGCGGGTTAGAAACATTCAGTACTTC.

In DNA form, the CDR3 reads TGCGCCAGCAGCCGCCCGGGACAGGGTGCCGAGCAGTACTTC. Translating it yields CASSRPGQGAEQYF. The chain carries TRBV4-1 and TRBJ2-7; 9 bases align to TRBD1. With V trimmed by 4 bases and J by 6 bases, 7 bases remained unmatched. Germline V CDR1 and CDR2: MGHRA, YSYEKL. The CDR3 loop spans 14 amino acids.

This clone was seen a handful of times. The chain recombines TRBV29-1 with TRBJ2-7; possible D gene TRBD1, 5 bases. The CDR3 covers 15 residues. Trimming cost V 4 bases and J 0 bases, with 16 bases left between them. Per germline, CDR1 SQVTM and CDR2 ANQGSEA. CDR3 bases: TGCAGCGTTGTTCTATACAGGTCTTCCTCCTACGAGCAGTACTTC. As protein: CSVVLYRSSSYEQYF.

Notes on this clone: A much bigger clone sits one base away, suggesting this may be a read error. The chain combines TRBV19 with TRBJ1-4; 9 bases align to TRBD1. Germline V gene data show CDR1 as LNHDA and CDR2 as SQIVND (reference sequence). This CDR3 spans 15 amino acids. J was trimmed by 10 bases and V by 4 bases; bases with no gene match: 10. The CDR3 bases are TGTGCCAGTAGTACCCTACAGGGGGCGAGTGGAAAACTGTTTTTT. It yields the protein CASSTLQGASGKLFF.

The chain couples TRBV2 to TRBJ2-7; TRBD2 agrees at 7 bases. This CDR3 contains 14 residues. The germline V gene has CDR1 SNHLY and CDR2 FYNNEI. Trimming cost V 6 bases and J 0 bases; bases outside gene matches: 5. The CDR3 nucleotides read TGTGCCAGCAGGCGGGGGAGGGCCTCCTACGAGCAGTACTTC. This codes for CASRRGRASYEQYF.

The chain couples TRBV2 to TRBJ2-7; possibly TRBD1 for D (6 bases). The CDR3 length is 14 residues. Germline loops: CDR1 SNHLY, CDR2 FYNNEI. Trimming stripped 2 bases from V and 2 bases from J, with 10 bases between. The CDR3 nucleotides read TGTGCCAGCAGTGAATACAGGGAGACCTACGAGCAGTACTTC. Translating it yields CASSEYRETYEQYF.